The source of this T cell receptor (beta chain) is a study of radiotherapy plus CTLA-4 blockade in lung cancer. Study overall: Disease control was seen in 31% of patients, objective responses in 18%.

About this clone itself: The antigen is not known.

CDR3 length: 13 amino acids. Deletions cut 5 bases from V and 3 bases from J, with 11 bases between. Germline V gene lookup returns CDR1 PRHDT and CDR2 FYEKMQ (reference sequence). Profiling relied on immunoSEQ multiplex PCR, and the TCRdb table lists in-frame clones only, not all of them. The data show about 87,000 clones, around nine tenths seen once. Enrolled patients, whose metastatic non-small-cell lung cancer was chemo-refractory, received focal radiation plus CTLA-4 blockade with ipilimumab. Study conclusions and caveats: Early blood T cell clone dynamics reportedly forecast response best, with interferon-beta. Radiotherapy plus ipilimumab was followed by expansion in blood of tumor-derived TCR clones.

This material consisted of peripheral blood, taken from a patient treated with radiotherapy plus ipilimumab. The receptor was derived from a human donor with non-small cell lung cancer that progressed on radiotherapy plus ipilimumab. This chain connects TRBV13 to TRBJ2-7; possible D gene TRBD2, 6 bases. As DNA, the CDR3 is TGTGCCAGCAGCCCACCGGGACTCTACGAGCAGTACTTC. This codes for CASSPPGLYEQYF.